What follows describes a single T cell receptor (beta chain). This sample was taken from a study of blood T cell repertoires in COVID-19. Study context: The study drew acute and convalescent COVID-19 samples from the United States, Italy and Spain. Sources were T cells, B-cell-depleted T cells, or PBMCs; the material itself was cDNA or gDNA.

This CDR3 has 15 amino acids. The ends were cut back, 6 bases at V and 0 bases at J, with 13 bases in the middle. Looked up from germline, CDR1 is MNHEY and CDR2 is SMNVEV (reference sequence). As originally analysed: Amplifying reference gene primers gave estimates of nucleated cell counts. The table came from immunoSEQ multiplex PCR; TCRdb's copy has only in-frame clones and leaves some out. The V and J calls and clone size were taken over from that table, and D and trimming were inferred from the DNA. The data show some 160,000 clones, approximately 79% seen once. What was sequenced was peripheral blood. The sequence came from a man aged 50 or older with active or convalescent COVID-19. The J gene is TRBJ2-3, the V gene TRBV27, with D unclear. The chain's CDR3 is CASSTSLASTDTQYF. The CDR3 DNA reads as TGTGCCAGCAGCACCTCCCTGGCTAGCACAGATACGCAGTATTTT.